This T cell receptor beta chain originates from a study of T cell responses to AZD1222 COVID-19 vaccine. Study-wide results and caveats: Clonal diversity may have been underestimated, and the donors were mostly white British, with more females than males. CD4 TCRs linked to vaccination spanned spike, dominating at 160-218 and 743-854. Close to half of all spike-specific TCRs reportedly target regions of the variants that are unmutated.

This table comes from immunoSEQ multiplex PCR, and its TCRdb copy is limited to in-frame clones, with some not included. Of 95,000 to 150,000 clones in the sample, approximately 85% are singletons; the top ten hold roughly 9%. Comment on this clone: Its antigen is as yet unknown.

In germline, CDR1 is SGHDT, CDR2 YYEEEE. This CDR3 is 14 amino acids long. V lost 0 bases and J lost 6, with 12 bases in between. Material: peripheral blood, obtained on day 0 of AZD1222 vaccination. The V gene is TRBV5-6, the J gene TRBJ1-2; no reliable D call. This TCR derives from an adult in good health. The CDR3: CASSLGFLRDGYTF. The DNA of the CDR3 is TGTGCCAGCAGCTTGGGTTTTCTGCGGGATGGCTACACCTTC.